The T cell receptor beta chain under discussion was sequenced for a study of cytomegalovirus exposure and HLA in healthy donors. Across the whole study: It was reported in a later analysis that the 120 or so validation repertoires used the same platform as the roughly 700 first-cohort repertoires. General study findings and limits: For cytomegalovirus status, the classifier reportedly gave diagnoses with high specificity and sensitivity. Specific recognition of CMV antigens was confirmed in vitro for a few chains (all CMV-associated). About 150 TCR beta chains were listed as cytomegalovirus-associated.

This table comes from immunoSEQ multiplex PCR, and its TCRdb copy is limited to in-frame clones, with some not included. The sample holds some 80,000 clones, 96% seen once. CDR3 size: 14 residues. Germline CDR1 SGHTA, CDR2 FQGTGA. V was pared by 5 bases and J by 5 bases, with 13 bases between. With regard to this clone: Its antigen is not identified.

This clonotype was obtained from a man aged 18 to 29 in good health and CMV-seropositive. The sequencing input was PBMCs. The V call is TRBV7-3, the J call TRBJ2-1, with D uncertain. The DNA of the CDR3 is TGTGCCAGCAGCAGATCTAGATCCGACAATGAGCAGTTCTTC. Translated: CASSRSRSDNEQFF.